The clone carrying this T cell receptor beta chain has a handful of counts. Its matching antigen is unknown. This sample stems from a study of T cell repertoires in cytomegalovirus infection. Study in general: Indications of both CMV infection and matching HLA type were provided by public TCR beta signatures. Study results and caveats: Clonotype analysis showed dominance of the ex vivo response by HLA-C-restricted CMV-specific TCR beta clonotypes. There were carriers of CMV plus the relevant HLA, and cumulative public TCR beta family frequency identified them.

V was clipped by 4 bases and J by 8 bases; unmatched bases: 13. Germline CDR1 and CDR2: MNHNS and SASEGT. This CDR3 is 17 amino acids long. TCRdb re-analysed the reads in MiXCR, keeping a single row per CDR3 protein. The sample lists some 160,000 distinct CDR3 sequences; roughly 17% were seen once. The receptor was isolated from a human donor in good health (CMV status not recorded). Some clones in this sample may be carry-over from other donors' samples. The sample consisted of CD8+ T cells from PBMCs. V is TRBV6-1 and J is TRBJ1-4; 10 bases are a match to TRBD1. CDR3 bases: TGTGCCAGCAGTGCCCGGGACAGGGGTGCCCCTACGGAAAAACTGTTTTTT. It specifies CASSARDRGAPTEKLFF.